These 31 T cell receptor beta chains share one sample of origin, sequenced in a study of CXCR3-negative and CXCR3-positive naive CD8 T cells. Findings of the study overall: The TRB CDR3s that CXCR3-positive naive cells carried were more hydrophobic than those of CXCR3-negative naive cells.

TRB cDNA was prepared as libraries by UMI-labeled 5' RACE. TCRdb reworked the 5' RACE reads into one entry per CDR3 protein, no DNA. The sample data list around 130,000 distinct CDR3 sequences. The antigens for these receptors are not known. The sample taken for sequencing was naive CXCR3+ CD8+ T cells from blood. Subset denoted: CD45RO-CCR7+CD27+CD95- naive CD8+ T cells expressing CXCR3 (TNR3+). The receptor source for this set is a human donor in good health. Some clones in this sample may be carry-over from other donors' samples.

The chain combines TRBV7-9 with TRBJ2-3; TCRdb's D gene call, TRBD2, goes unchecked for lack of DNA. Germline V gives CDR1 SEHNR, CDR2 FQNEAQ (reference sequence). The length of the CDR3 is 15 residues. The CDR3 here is CASSLGLADTDTQYF.

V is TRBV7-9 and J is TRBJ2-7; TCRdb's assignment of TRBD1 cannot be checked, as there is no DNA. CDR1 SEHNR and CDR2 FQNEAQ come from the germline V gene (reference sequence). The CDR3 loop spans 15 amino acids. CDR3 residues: CASSRGTGGEYEQYF.

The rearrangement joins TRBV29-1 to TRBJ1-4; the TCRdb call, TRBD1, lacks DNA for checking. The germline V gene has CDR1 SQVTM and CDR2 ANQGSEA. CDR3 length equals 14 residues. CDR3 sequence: CSVLAGQGNEKLFF.

Here the CDR3 reads CASTLGYAGEQFF. This chain joins TRBV28 and TRBJ2-1; absent DNA, TCRdb's TRBD1 call cannot be checked. This CDR3 comprises 13 residues. Germline-derived CDR1 and CDR2 are MDHEN and SYDVKM.

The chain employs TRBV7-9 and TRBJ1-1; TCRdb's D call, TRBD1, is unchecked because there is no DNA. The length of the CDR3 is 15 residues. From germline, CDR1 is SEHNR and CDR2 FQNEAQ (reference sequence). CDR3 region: CASSLMQGSDTEAFF.

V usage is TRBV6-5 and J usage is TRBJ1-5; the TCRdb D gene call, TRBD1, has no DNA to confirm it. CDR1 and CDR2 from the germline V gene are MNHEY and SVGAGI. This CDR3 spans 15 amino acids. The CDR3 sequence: CASSSGTGVNQPQHF.

CDR3 residues: CASSQAGAYEQYF. This rearrangement joins TRBV7-9 to TRBJ2-7. The CDR3 covers 13 residues. Germline CDR1 reads SEHNR; CDR2 reads FQNEAQ (reference sequence).

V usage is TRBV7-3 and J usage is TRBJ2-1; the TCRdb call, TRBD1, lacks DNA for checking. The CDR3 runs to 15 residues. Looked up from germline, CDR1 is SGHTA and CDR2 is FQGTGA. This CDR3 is CASSLFGGAPNEQFF.

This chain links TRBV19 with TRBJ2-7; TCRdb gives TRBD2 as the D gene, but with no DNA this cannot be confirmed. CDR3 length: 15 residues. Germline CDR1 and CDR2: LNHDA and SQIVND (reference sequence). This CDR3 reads CASSSGWRDPDEQYF.

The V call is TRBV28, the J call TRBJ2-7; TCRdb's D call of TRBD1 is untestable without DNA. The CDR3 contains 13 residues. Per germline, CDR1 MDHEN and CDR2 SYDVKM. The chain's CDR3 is CASSFRETYEQYF.

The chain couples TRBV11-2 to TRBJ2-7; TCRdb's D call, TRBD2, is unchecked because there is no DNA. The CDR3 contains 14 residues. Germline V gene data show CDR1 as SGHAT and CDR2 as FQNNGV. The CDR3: CASSLVAGDNEQYF. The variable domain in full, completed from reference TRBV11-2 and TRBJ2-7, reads EAGVAQSPRYKIIEKRQSVAFWCNPISGHATLYWYQQILGQGPKLLIQFQNNGVVDDSQLPKDRFSAERLKGVDSTLKIQPAKLEDSAVYLCASSLVAGDNEQYFGPGTRLTVT.

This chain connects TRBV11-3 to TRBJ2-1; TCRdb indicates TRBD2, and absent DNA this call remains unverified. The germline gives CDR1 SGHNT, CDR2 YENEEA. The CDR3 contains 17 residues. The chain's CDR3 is CASSLDGGGSSYNEQFF.

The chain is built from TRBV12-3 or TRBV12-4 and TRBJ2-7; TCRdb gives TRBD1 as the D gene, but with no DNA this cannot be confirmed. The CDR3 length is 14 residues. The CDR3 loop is CASSLDPGSYEQYF.

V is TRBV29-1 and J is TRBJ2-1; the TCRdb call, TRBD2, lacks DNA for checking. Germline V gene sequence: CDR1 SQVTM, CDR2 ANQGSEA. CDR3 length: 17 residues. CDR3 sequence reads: CSVEDGGTSGRMDEQFF.

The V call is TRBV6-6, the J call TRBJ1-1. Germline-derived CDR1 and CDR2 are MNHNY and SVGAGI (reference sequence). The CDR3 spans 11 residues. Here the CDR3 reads CASSDRKQAFF.

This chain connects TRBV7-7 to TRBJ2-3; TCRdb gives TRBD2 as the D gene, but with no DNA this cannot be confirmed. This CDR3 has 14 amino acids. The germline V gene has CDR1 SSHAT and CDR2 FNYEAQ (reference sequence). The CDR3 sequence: CASSLLAGADTQYF. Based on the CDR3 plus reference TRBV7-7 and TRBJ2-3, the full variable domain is GAGVSQSPRYKVTKRGQDVTLRCDPISSHATLYWYQQALGQGPEFLTYFNYEAQPDKSGLPSDRFSAERPEGSISTLTIQRTEQRDSAMYRCASSLLAGADTQYFGPGTRLTVL.

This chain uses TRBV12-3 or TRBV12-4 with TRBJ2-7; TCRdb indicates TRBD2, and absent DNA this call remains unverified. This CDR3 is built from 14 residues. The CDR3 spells CASSLSSGSYEQYF.

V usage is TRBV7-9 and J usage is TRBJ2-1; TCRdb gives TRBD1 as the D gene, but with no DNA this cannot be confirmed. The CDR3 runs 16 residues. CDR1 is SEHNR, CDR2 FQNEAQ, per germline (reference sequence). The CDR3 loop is CASSPLLATPSGEQFF.

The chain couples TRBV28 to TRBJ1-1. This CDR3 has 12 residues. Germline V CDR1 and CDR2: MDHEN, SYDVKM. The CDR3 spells CASSMDNTEAFF. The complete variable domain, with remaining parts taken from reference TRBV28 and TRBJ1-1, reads DVKVTQSSRYLVKRTGEKVFLECVQDMDHENMFWYRQDPGLGLRLIYFSYDVKMKEKGDIPEGYSVSREKKERFSLILESASTNQTSMYLCASSMDNTEAFFGQGTRLTVV.

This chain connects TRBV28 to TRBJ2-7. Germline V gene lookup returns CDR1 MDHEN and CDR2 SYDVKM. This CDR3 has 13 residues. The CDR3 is CASSFKGPSEQYF.

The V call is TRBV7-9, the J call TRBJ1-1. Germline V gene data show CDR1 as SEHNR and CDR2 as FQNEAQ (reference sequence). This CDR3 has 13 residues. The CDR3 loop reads CASSLGLDTEAFF.

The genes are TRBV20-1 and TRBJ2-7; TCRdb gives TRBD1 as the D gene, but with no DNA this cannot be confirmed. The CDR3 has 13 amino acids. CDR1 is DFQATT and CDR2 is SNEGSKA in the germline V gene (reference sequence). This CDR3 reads CSARWMGGDEQYF.

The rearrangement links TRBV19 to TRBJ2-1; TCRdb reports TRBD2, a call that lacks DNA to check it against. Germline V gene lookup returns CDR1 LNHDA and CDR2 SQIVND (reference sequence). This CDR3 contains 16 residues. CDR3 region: CASSASSGEVPDEQFF.

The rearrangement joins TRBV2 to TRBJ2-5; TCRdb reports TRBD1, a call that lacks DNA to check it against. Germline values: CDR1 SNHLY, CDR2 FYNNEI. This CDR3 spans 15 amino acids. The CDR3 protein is CASSEGSGTHRTQYF.

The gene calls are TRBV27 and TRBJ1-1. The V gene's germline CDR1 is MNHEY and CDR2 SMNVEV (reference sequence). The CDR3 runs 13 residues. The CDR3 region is CASSTDMTTEAFF.

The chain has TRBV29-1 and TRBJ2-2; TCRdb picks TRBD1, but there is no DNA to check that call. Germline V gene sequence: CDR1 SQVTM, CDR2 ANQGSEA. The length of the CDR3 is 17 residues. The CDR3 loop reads CSVEDRETGGYAGELFF.

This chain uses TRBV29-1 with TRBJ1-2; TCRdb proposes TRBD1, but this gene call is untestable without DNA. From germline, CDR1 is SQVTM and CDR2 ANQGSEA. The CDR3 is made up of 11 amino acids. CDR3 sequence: CSVEAGNGYTF.

The CDR3 protein is CASSLMSGTEWEQETQYF. V usage is TRBV7-9 and J usage is TRBJ2-5. There are 18 residues in the CDR3. Germline V gene lookup returns CDR1 SEHNR and CDR2 FQNEAQ (reference sequence).

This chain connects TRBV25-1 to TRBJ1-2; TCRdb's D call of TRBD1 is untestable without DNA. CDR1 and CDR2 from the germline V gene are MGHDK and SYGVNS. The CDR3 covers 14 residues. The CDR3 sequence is CASSERGHYYGYTF.

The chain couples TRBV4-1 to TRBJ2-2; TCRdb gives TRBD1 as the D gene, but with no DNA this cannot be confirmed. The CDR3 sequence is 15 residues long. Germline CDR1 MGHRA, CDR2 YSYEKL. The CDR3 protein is CASSPFGGNTGELFF.

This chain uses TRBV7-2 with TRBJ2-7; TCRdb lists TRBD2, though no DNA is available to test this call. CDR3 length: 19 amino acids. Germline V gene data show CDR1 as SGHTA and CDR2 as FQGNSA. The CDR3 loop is CASSLLGASGRFVHYEQYF.